The clone carrying this T cell receptor beta chain was seen only a few times. This sample is drawn from a study of T-cell memory formation after mild COVID-19. Each CDR3 protein is one row after TCRdb ran MiXCR on the 5' RACE reads. The sample has almost 250,000 distinct CDR3 sequences, about 16% seen once. The V gene's germline CDR1 is SGHRS and CDR2 YFSETQ. CDR3 length equals 13 residues. V was trimmed by 3 bases and J by 5 bases, leaving 11 bases between them. J is TRBJ1-1 and V is TRBV5-1; tentatively, D is TRBD1 (6 bases). The source material was PBMCs or a T cell subset sorted from them (not recorded which). This receptor was identified in an adult woman who had mild COVID-19 (a few samples of this study predate the infection). Cell type and time point are not known. The CDR3 spells CASSWGGATEAFF. CDR3 DNA: TGCGCCAGCAGCTGGGGGGGGGCAACTGAAGCTTTCTTT.